This entry is about one T cell receptor beta chain. Source study methods: Estimation of nucleated cell counts was performed using reference gene primer amplification. Sequencing was performed with immunoSEQ multiplex PCR; in TCRdb, only in-frame clones are kept and a portion is missing. D and trimming were read from the DNA, whereas the V and J calls and clone size are those reported in that table. Of approximately 400,000 clones in the sample, 80% to 95% were seen once. These data originate in a study of blood T cell repertoires in COVID-19. About the study: PBMCs, B-cell-depleted T cells, or T cells were the source of the cDNA or gDNA that made up the material.

This study enrolled people aged roughly 18 to 90 from approximately 25 US geographic areas. Participant reports of clinical history set cohort assignment. Germline trimming cut 2 bases from V and 3 bases from J; bases unmatched to any gene: 3. Germline CDR1 and CDR2: SGHDT and YYEEEE. This CDR3 has 15 residues. The sequence was collected from a woman between 40 and 50 years old who had been exposed to COVID-19. Sequenced material: PBMCs or T cells enriched from blood (not recorded which). The chain links TRBV5-6 to TRBJ2-1; 9 nucleotides match TRBD2. In nucleotides, the CDR3 is TGTGCCAGCAGCTTTAATAGCGGGGGCTACAATGAGCAGTTCTTC. It specifies CASSFNSGGYNEQFF.